A selection of T cell receptor beta chains follows, all from one sample in a study of regulatory T cells in long-lasting Graves disease. TCRdb re-derived calls from the multiplex PCR reads in MiXCR, one entry per CDR3 protein. The repertoire holds more than 300,000 distinct CDR3 sequences, with roughly 25% as singletons. Sequences were derived from peripheral blood mononuclear cells (PBMCs), sampled when the disease was refractory, from a patient treated with antithyroid drugs. The receptors were sampled from a woman in her forties with Graves disease. Both conserved end residues are part of each CDR3. D genes are given only for firm matches. Expanded clones get a size class; other rows say once, few or many, or leave the size out.

V	size	J	D	CDR3	DNA
TRBV5-1	.	TRBJ2-5	TRBD2	CASSGGRAKETQYF	TGCGCCAGCAGCGGCGGGAGGGCAAAGGAGACCCAGTACTTC
TRBV20-1	.	TRBJ2-1	TRBD2	CSARDLGGSYYNEQFF	TGCAGTGCTAGAGATTTGGGCGGGAGCTACTACAATGAGCAGTTCTTC
TRBV5-1	few	TRBJ2-7	TRBD2	CASSSTRLAGMFYEQYF	TGCGCCAGCAGCTCGACACGACTAGCGGGCATGTTTTACGAGCAGTACTTC
TRBV5-1	few	TRBJ2-7	.	CASSPQTVSYEQYF	TGCGCCAGCAGCCCGCAGACCGTCTCCTACGAACAGTACTTC
TRBV28	many	TRBJ2-6	.	CASTEWLSSGANVLTF	TGTGCCAGCACGGAGTGGCTAAGCTCTGGGGCCAACGTCCTGACTTTC
TRBV12-5	.	TRBJ2-1	TRBD2	CASGRKREGGWFEQFF	TGTGCTAGTGGTAGAAAGCGGGAGGGAGGATGGTTTGAGCAGTTCTTC
TRBV12-3/TRBV12-4	many	TRBJ1-5	.	CASTPGDNSNQPQHF	TGTGCCAGCACCCCAGGGGACAATAGCAATCAGCCCCAGCATTTT
TRBV2	many	TRBJ2-7	.	CASSASAFYEQYF	TGTGCCAGCAGTGCTAGCGCTTTCTACGAGCAGTACTTC
TRBV7-2	.	TRBJ1-4	.	CASSPASGDLNEKLFF	TGTGCCAGCAGCCCCGCTTCAGGGGATCTTAATGAAAAACTGTTTTTT
TRBV5-1	.	TRBJ2-6	TRBD1	CASSRRILGTGSAGANVLTF	TGCGCCAGCAGCAGGCGTATATTAGGGACAGGGAGCGCTGGGGCCAACGTCCTGACTTTC
TRBV5-1	many	TRBJ2-7	.	CASSLAFGDEQYF	TGCGCCAGCAGCTTGGCCTTTGGGGACGAGCAGTACTTC
TRBV29-1	many	TRBJ2-5	.	CSVVEGIETQYF	TGCAGCGTTGTGGAGGGTATAGAGACCCAGTACTTC
TRBV30	.	TRBJ1-5	.	CAWSKEISSNQPQHF	TGTGCCTGGAGTAAAGAAATTAGCAGCAATCAGCCCCAGCATTTT
TRBV27	many	TRBJ2-2	TRBD2	CASSLSRLAQNTGELFF	TGTGCCAGCAGTTTATCTAGACTAGCCCAGAACACCGGGGAGCTGTTTTTT
TRBV19	many	TRBJ2-5	TRBD2	CASSIGLAGETQYF	TGTGCCAGTAGTATAGGACTAGCGGGAGAGACCCAGTACTTC
TRBV29-1	many	TRBJ2-7	.	CSVESFYEQYF	TGCAGCGTTGAATCCTTCTACGAGCAGTACTTC
TRBV2	many	TRBJ1-4	.	CASSEGQVRWGEKLFF	TGTGCCAGCAGTGAAGGTCAAGTACGGTGGGGCGAAAAACTGTTTTTT
TRBV29-1	few	TRBJ1-4	.	CSGGVTREKLFF	TGCAGCGGAGGGGTGACCCGCGAAAAACTGTTTTTT
TRBV28	many	TRBJ1-5	.	CASSPGSSNQPQHF	TGTGCCAGCAGCCCAGGGAGTAGCAATCAGCCCCAGCATTTT
TRBV9	many	TRBJ2-2	.	CASSVAKGHFTGELFF	TGTGCCAGCAGCGTAGCTAAGGGACACTTCACCGGGGAGCTGTTTTTT
TRBV18	.	TRBJ1-6	.	CASSPGENSPLHF	TGTGCCAGCTCACCAGGGGAAAATTCACCCCTCCACTTT
TRBV19	few	TRBJ2-7	.	CASSIGGNSYEQYF	TGTGCCAGTAGTATTGGCGGCAACTCCTACGAGCAGTACTTC
TRBV2	many	TRBJ1-1	TRBD1	CASSDVDRANTEAFF	TGTGCCAGCAGTGACGTGGACAGGGCGAACACTGAAGCTTTCTTT
TRBV6-2/TRBV6-3	.	TRBJ1-1	.	CATDLAGNTEAFF	TGTGCCACCGACCTGGCCGGGAACACTGAAGCTTTCTTT
TRBV28	few	TRBJ1-6	.	CASRTGNSYNSPLHF	TGTGCCAGCAGAACAGGAAACTCCTATAATTCACCCCTCCACTTT
TRBV27	few	TRBJ2-7	.	CASSLSGPGEQYF	TGTGCCAGCAGTTTATCGGGCCCCGGGGAGCAGTACTTC
TRBV7-2	.	TRBJ2-2	.	CASSLVSISGELFF	TGTGCCAGCAGCTTAGTATCTATTTCCGGGGAGCTGTTTTTT
TRBV19	few	TRBJ1-1	.	CASSIHGGTTEAFF	TGTGCCAGTAGCATTCATGGGGGGACAACTGAAGCTTTCTTT
TRBV25-1	many	TRBJ2-5	.	CASSDGQETQYF	TGTGCCAGCAGTGATGGACAGGAGACCCAGTACTTC
TRBV12-3/TRBV12-4	many	TRBJ1-2	TRBD1	CASSLVNWRDRGSDYGYTF	TGTGCCAGCAGTTTGGTTAATTGGAGGGACAGGGGGAGTGACTATGGCTACACCTTC
TRBV10-3	.	TRBJ2-7	.	CAISEGGAGSRGEQYF	TGTGCCATCAGTGAAGGAGGGGCGGGATCTCGGGGAGAGCAGTACTTC
TRBV6-1	many	TRBJ1-4	.	CASSKRGTGLLHGEKLFF	TGTGCCAGCAGCAAGAGGGGGACCGGGCTCCTACACGGAGAAAAACTGTTTTTT
TRBV28	.	TRBJ1-2	TRBD1	CASSFDRVAEGYTF	TGTGCCAGCAGCTTTGACAGGGTCGCAGAAGGCTACACCTTC
TRBV9	many	TRBJ1-4	TRBD1	CASSTQRQGGEKLFF	TGTGCCAGCAGCACCCAGCGACAGGGAGGCGAAAAACTGTTTTTT
TRBV20-1	many	TRBJ2-7	TRBD2	CSAGPLAGARYEQYF	TGCAGTGCCGGCCCTTTAGCGGGAGCACGCTACGAGCAGTACTTC
TRBV6-1	many	TRBJ1-4	.	CASSRTTNEKLFF	TGTGCCAGCTCTAGAACAACTAATGAAAAACTGTTTTTT
TRBV19	.	TRBJ1-5	TRBD1	CASSVLQGASNQPQHF	TGTGCCAGTAGTGTCCTACAGGGGGCCAGCAATCAGCCCCAGCATTTT
TRBV11-2	many	TRBJ2-5	TRBD2	CASSSRPSGIQETQYF	TGTGCCAGCAGCTCCCGACCTAGCGGGATCCAAGAGACCCAGTACTTC